This TCR beta chain was captured by sequencing in a study of T cells in Graves' hyperthyroidism and ophthalmopathy. Study-wide context: Blood was drawn when the patient was first diagnosed and still untreated.

No ophthalmopathy progression within 18 months constituted stable Graves' hyperthyroidism. Recently diagnosed hyperthyroidism of less than 2 months' duration affected patients aged 18 to 65. RNA transcripts yielded amplified TCR beta CDR3 regions. The HTBI set primed first-round TCR CDR3 RT-PCR. TCRdb reprocessed the multiplex PCR reads via MiXCR and lists one record per CDR3 protein. Among about 380,000 distinct CDR3 sequences, approximately 14% were seen once, and the ten largest hold about 10%. Germline values: CDR1 SGHAT, CDR2 FQNNGV. The CDR3 consists of 18 residues. Trimming pared 0 bases from V and 2 bases from J, leaving 18 bases between. This clonotype was counted at least ten times.

Sequencing used blood. The genes are TRBV11-2 and TRBJ2-3, with D perhaps matching TRBD2 (6 bases). The TCR sequence derives from a woman aged 55-70 years with Graves' hyperthyroidism. The CDR3 bases are TGTGCCAGCAGCTTAGATATACTAGCCATCGAAACCACAGATACGCAGTATTTT. Its translation: CASSLDILAIETTDTQYF. The full variable domain, its missing parts supplied by reference TRBV11-2 and TRBJ2-3, is EAGVAQSPRYKIIEKRQSVAFWCNPISGHATLYWYQQILGQGPKLLIQFQNNGVVDDSQLPKDRFSAERLKGVDSTLKIQPAKLEDSAVYLCASSLDILAIETTDTQYFGPGTRLTVL.